These 24 T cell receptor beta chains were all obtained from the same sample, sequenced in a study of shared clonotypes between healthy human individuals. Here immunoSEQ multiplex PCR was the method, and the copy in TCRdb shows in-frame clones only, minus some. The top ten hold approximately 0.38% of the sample, which has over a million clones, approximately 98.5% seen once. Sequencing was done on a sample of naive CD4+ T cells sorted from blood. Regarding subset: CD45RA+ positively selected. These receptors all stem from a man under 40 in good health.

The chain employs TRBV28 and TRBJ2-1; 11 bases are shared with TRBD2. This CDR3 region has 16 residues. Germline V gives CDR1 MDHEN, CDR2 SYDVKM. V was pared by 7 bases and J by 4 bases, with 9 bases of the junction left unmatched. The CDR3 sequence: CASIRLLAGVYNEQFF. The CDR3 nucleotides read TGTGCCAGCATACGGTTACTAGCGGGAGTATACAATGAGCAGTTCTTC. Using reference TRBV28 and TRBJ2-1 for the parts outside the CDR3, the full variable domain is DVKVTQSSRYLVKRTGEKVFLECVQDMDHENMFWYRQDPGLGLRLIYFSYDVKMKEKGDIPEGYSVSREKKERFSLILESASTNQTSMYLCASIRLLAGVYNEQFFGPGTRLTVL.

V gene TRBV29-1 combines with J gene TRBJ1-1, with D possibly being TRBD1 (6 bases). The V gene's germline CDR1 is SQVTM and CDR2 ANQGSEA. V dropped 6 bases and J dropped 3 bases, with 26 bases sitting between them. This CDR3 contains 17 residues. The CDR3 coding sequence is TGCAGCGTATGCGGTTTGGCCGAACAGGGTGGGGACACTGAAGCTTTCTTT. It translates to CSVCGLAEQGGDTEAFF.

The chain carries TRBV5-1 and TRBJ2-1; 7 bases map to TRBD2. CDR1 is SGHRS, CDR2 YFSETQ, per germline. V lost 7 bases, J lost 1 base, and 5 bases stayed unmatched. The CDR3 is 14 amino acids. The CDR3 DNA follows: TGCGCCAGCCAGAGTAGCGGGTCCTACAATGAGCAGTTCTTC. It encodes CASQSSGSYNEQFF.

V is TRBV5-4 and J is TRBJ2-7; D uncertain. The CDR3 length is 13 residues. The germline V gene has CDR1 SGHNT and CDR2 YYREEE (reference sequence). Deletions cut 0 bases from V and 5 bases from J, with 9 bases between. CDR3 loop: CASSLAQGNEQYF. Written as DNA, the CDR3 is TGTGCCAGCAGCTTGGCCCAAGGGAACGAGCAGTACTTC.

Remarks on this clone: A read error may account for a junction end that differs from germline. The chain couples TRBV7-7 to TRBJ1-3; 7 positions agree with TRBD1. Per germline, CDR1 SSHAT and CDR2 FNYEAQ (reference sequence). This CDR3 is built from 15 residues. For the CDR3, the DNA is TGTGCTAGCAGCCCCGGACAGGCCCCAGCGGACACCATATATTTT. As protein: CASSPGQAPADTIYF.

The chain uses TRBV18 and TRBJ2-3, with TRBD1 matching 8 bases. J was trimmed by 3 bases and V by 4 bases; bases with no gene match: 6. Germline values: CDR1 KGHSH, CDR2 LQKENI. There are 15 residues in the CDR3. CDR3 in amino acids: CASSLTTGGTDTQYF. The CDR3 bases are TGTGCCAGCTCACTGACCACAGGGGGGACAGATACGCAGTATTTT.

The chain combines TRBV7-9 with TRBJ1-2; 8 bases align to TRBD1. This CDR3 region has 15 residues. V lost 5 bases to trimming and J lost 8 bases; unmatched junction nucleotides: 13. Germline-derived CDR1 and CDR2 are SEHNR and FQNEAQ (reference sequence). The CDR3 loop reads CASSRGRTGFEGYTF. DNA of the CDR3: TGTGCCAGCAGCCGCGGACGGACAGGGTTTGAGGGCTACACCTTC.

To note about this clone: Other DNA sequences of this sample code for an identical CDR3. The genes are TRBV5-4 and TRBJ2-3, with 7 bases aligning to TRBD2. CDR3 length equals 15 residues. Germline-derived CDR1 and CDR2 are SGHNT and YYREEE (reference sequence). J gave up 0 bases and V 3 bases, and 4 bases lay outside the gene matches. For the CDR3, the DNA is TGTGCCAGCAGCTCCGCTAGCGGAAGCACAGATACGCAGTATTTT. Residues: CASSSASGSTDTQYF.

The V call is TRBV14, the J call TRBJ2-2, with a weak D call TRBD2 (5 bases). The CDR3 covers 17 residues. The germline V gene has CDR1 SGHDN and CDR2 FVKESK. V shed 0 bases and J shed 6 bases, with 17 bases lying between them. In DNA form, the CDR3 reads TGTGCCAGCAGCCAAGAGGTGGGAGCCCTTCAAGCCGGGGAGCTGTTTTTT. Its protein product is CASSQEVGALQAGELFF.

The chain recombines TRBV5-5 with TRBJ2-5; D ambiguous. The CDR3 runs 14 residues. Per germline, CDR1 SGHKS and CDR2 YYEKEE (reference sequence). V lost 0 bases, J lost 0 bases, and 6 bases lay in between. The DNA of the CDR3 is TGTGCCAGCAGCTTGGGTGGTTACCAAGAGACCCAGTACTTC. Its translation: CASSLGGYQETQYF. The full variable domain, completed using reference TRBV5-5 and TRBJ2-5, is DAGVTQSPTHLIKTRGQQVTLRCSPISGHKSVSWYQQVLGQGPQFIFQYYEKEERGRGNFPDRFSARQFPNYSSELNVNALLLGDSALYLCASSLGGYQETQYFGPGTRLLVL.

The V and J genes are TRBV7-9 and TRBJ2-7, with D perhaps matching TRBD1 or TRBD2 (5 bases each). The CDR3 covers 17 residues. Trimming stripped 4 bases from V and 0 bases from J, with 19 bases between. CDR1 and CDR2 (germline): SEHNR, FQNEAQ (reference sequence). Here the CDR3 DNA reads TGTGCCAGCAGCTCGCATCGTCGGGACGGCCTCTCCTACGAGCAGTACTTC. Amino acid sequence: CASSSHRRDGLSYEQYF.

The chain links TRBV25-1 to TRBJ2-1; tentative D call: TRBD2 (5 bases). The germline V gene has CDR1 MGHDK and CDR2 SYGVNS. CDR3 length: 15 residues. Trimming cost V 3 bases and J 0 bases, with 9 bases left between them. DNA of the CDR3: TGTGCCAGCAGTGATCAGCGGTTCTCCTACAATGAGCAGTTCTTC. Its translation: CASSDQRFSYNEQFF.

The chain carries TRBV20-1 and TRBJ2-5; TRBD1 matches 7 bases. In germline, CDR1 is DFQATT, CDR2 SNEGSKA (reference sequence). The CDR3 has 11 residues. With 6 bases clipped from V and 8 bases from J, the junction kept 6 bases outside the gene matches. The CDR3 loop reads CSAIDRATQYF. CDR3 DNA: TGCAGTGCCATCGACAGGGCCACCCAGTACTTC.

This clone was counted a single time. The rearrangement links TRBV30 to TRBJ2-1; D gene uncertain. The V end lost 1 base, the J end lost 2 bases, and 15 bases lay between the germline ends. The germline CDR1 and CDR2 sequences are GTSNPN and SVGIG (reference sequence). CDR3 length equals 16 residues. The CDR3 region has the DNA TGTGCCTGGAGTGGAGGTGGGCGCCAAGCCTACAATGAGCAGTTCTTC. Its translation: CAWSGGGRQAYNEQFF.

V usage is TRBV28 and J usage is TRBJ1-5, with D uncertain. There are 12 residues in the CDR3. V shed 7 bases and J shed 9 bases, with 13 bases lying between them. CDR1 is MDHEN and CDR2 is SYDVKM in the germline V gene. CDR3 residues: CASKLEGLPQHF. The CDR3 region has the DNA TGTGCCAGCAAATTAGAGGGATTGCCCCAGCATTTT.

V usage is TRBV5-1 and J usage is TRBJ2-1; 7 bases are a match to TRBD1. This CDR3 has 16 residues. CDR1 and CDR2 (germline): SGHRS, YFSETQ. The V segment lost 3 bases and the J segment 5 bases; nucleotides outside the gene matches: 11. CDR3 sequence: CASSWISDRANNEQFF. The CDR3 DNA reads as TGCGCCAGCAGCTGGATATCTGACAGGGCCAACAATGAGCAGTTCTTC.

This clone was recorded only once. This chain connects TRBV28 to TRBJ2-7, with 7 nucleotides matching TRBD1. Germline trimming cut 6 bases from V and 3 bases from J; bases unmatched to any gene: 11. CDR1 is MDHEN, CDR2 SYDVKM, per germline. CDR3 length equals 15 residues. CDR3 loop: CASSPRNRGVYEQYF. The CDR3 DNA reads as TGTGCCAGCAGCCCCCGGAACAGGGGAGTCTACGAGCAGTACTTC.

The rearrangement uses TRBV6-1 and TRBJ2-7; D gene uncertain. Germline loops: CDR1 MNHNS, CDR2 SASEGT. The CDR3 runs to 15 residues. V was shortened by 2 bases and J by 4 bases, with 15 bases between the two germline ends. The DNA of the CDR3 is TGTGCCAGCAGTGAATACTGGCATCAGGAGTACGAGCAGTACTTC. As protein: CASSEYWHQEYEQYF.

V usage is TRBV5-5 and J usage is TRBJ2-7; unclear D gene. The CDR3 totals 12 residues. The germline V and J ends were trimmed by 7 bases and 3 bases, with 11 bases remaining between them. CDR1 is SGHKS, CDR2 YYEKEE, per germline (reference sequence). The CDR3 DNA sequence: TGTGCCAGCCTGGCCAGCCGCTACGAGCAGTACTTC. Protein sequence: CASLASRYEQYF.

This clone occurred once. The chain uses TRBV18 and TRBJ2-7; 7 bases match TRBD1. Per germline, CDR1 KGHSH and CDR2 LQKENI. Losses at the gene ends were 3 bases for V and 2 bases for J; bases not matched to a gene: 4. The CDR3 totals 14 residues. CDR3 amino acids: CASSPGTDTYEQYF. The CDR3 bases are TGTGCCAGCTCACCCGGGACAGACACCTACGAGCAGTACTTC.

This chain connects TRBV18 to TRBJ2-7; 9 bases fit TRBD2. Germline V gene sequence: CDR1 KGHSH, CDR2 LQKENI. The J segment lost 3 bases and the V segment lost 1 base, leaving 4 bases of the junction unmatched. The CDR3 is made up of 15 amino acids. The DNA of the CDR3 is TGTGCCAGCTCACCACGGCCTAGCGGGAACTACGAGCAGTACTTC. Its protein is CASSPRPSGNYEQYF. Full variable domain (outside the CDR3, taken from reference TRBV18 and TRBJ2-7): NAGVMQNPRHLVRRRGQEARLRCSPMKGHSHVYWYRQLPEEGLKFMVYLQKENIIDESGMPKERFSAEFPKEGPSILRIQQVVRGDSAAYFCASSPRPSGNYEQYFGPGTRLTVT.

This chain uses TRBV7-9 with TRBJ2-7; D call uncertain. CDR1 is SEHNR and CDR2 is FQNEAQ in the germline V gene (reference sequence). CDR3 length: 12 residues. V dropped 5 bases and J dropped 6 bases, with 11 bases sitting between them. This CDR3 reads CASSTYYSEQYF. CDR3 bases: TGTGCCAGCAGCACCTACTATAGCGAGCAGTACTTC.

This sequence joins TRBV27 and TRBJ2-1; 14 bases match TRBD2. Unmatched junction bases numbered 8, after V lost 2 bases and J lost 8 bases. The CDR3 is made up of 17 amino acids. Germline CDR1 and CDR2: MNHEY and SMNVEV (reference sequence). The CDR3 reads CASSLPLGLAGAYEQFF. CDR3 in DNA: TGTGCCAGCAGTTTACCTTTGGGACTAGCGGGAGCTTATGAGCAGTTCTTC.

As concerns this clone: Other nucleotide sequences from this sample produce the same CDR3. The chain links TRBV7-9 to TRBJ2-2; D unclear. Looked up from germline, CDR1 is SEHNR and CDR2 is FQNEAQ (reference sequence). V gave up 0 bases and J gave up 1 base, with 3 bases separating them. The CDR3 totals 14 residues. The CDR3 spells CASSLAWNTGELFF. The CDR3 bases are TGTGCCAGCAGCTTAGCCTGGAACACCGGGGAGCTGTTTTTT. The variable domain in full, completed from reference TRBV7-9 and TRBJ2-2, reads DTGVSQNPRHKITKRGQNVTFRCDPISEHNRLYWYRQTLGQGPEFLTYFQNEAQLEKSRLLSDRFSAERPKGSFSTLEIQRTEQGDSAMYLCASSLAWNTGELFFGEGSRLTVL.